These 10 T cell receptor beta chains were all obtained from the same sample, sequenced in a study of shared clonotypes between healthy human individuals. Using immunoSEQ multiplex PCR, the repertoire was profiled, and TCRdb retains in-frame clones only, with some absent. Of some 200,000 clones in the sample, 50% to 75% were seen once. Sample: memory CD4+ T cells sorted from blood. Subset reported: CD45RA-negative fraction. These receptors were collected from a man aged 30 to 39 in good health.

The rearrangement joins TRBV21-1 to TRBJ2-1; the listed D gene, TRBD2, was not tested against the DNA. TRBV21-1 is labeled a pseudogene. The CDR3 length is 11 residues. In DNA form, the CDR3 reads TGTGCCAGCAGCAAAGCCGGGGTCAGGTTCTTC. Translating gives CASSKAGVRFF.

The chain employs TRBV4-3 and TRBJ2-3; D may be TRBD2 (5 bases). V lost 1 base, J lost 5 bases, and 13 bases lay in between. The V gene's germline CDR1 is LGHNA and CDR2 YSLEER. This CDR3 has 15 amino acids. The CDR3 nucleotides are TGCGCCAGCAGCCAAGGTCGAGGGTTGGTAGATACGCAGTATTTT. As protein: CASSQGRGLVDTQYF.

This clone came up once. This chain links TRBV9 with TRBJ2-1; 8 bases agree with TRBD1. The CDR3 spans 16 residues. CDR1 SGDLS and CDR2 YYNGEE come from the germline V gene. The junction had 11 bases not matched to a gene; V was cut back by 4 bases and J by 5 bases. CDR3 region: CASSLGGRGLDNEQFF. CDR3 nucleotides: TGTGCCAGCAGCTTAGGGGGCAGGGGGCTAGACAATGAGCAGTTCTTC. The variable domain in full, completed from reference TRBV9 and TRBJ2-1, reads DSGVTQTPKHLITATGQRVTLRCSPRSGDLSVYWYQQSLDQGLQFLIQYYNGEERAKGNILERFSAQQFPDLHSELNLSSLELGDSALYFCASSLGGRGLDNEQFFGPGTRLTVL.

The chain employs TRBV6-6 and TRBJ2-7; the D gene is possibly TRBD1 (6 bases). The CDR3 has 15 amino acids. CDR1 is MNHNY, CDR2 SVGAGI, per germline (reference sequence). With 8 bases removed from V and 0 bases from J, the gap between germline ends came to 17 bases. The CDR3, as DNA: TGTGCCAGCGGGAAACAGGGCTCCAGCTCCTACGAGCAGTACTTC. It codes for CASGKQGSSSYEQYF.

J is TRBJ1-1 and V is TRBV9, with 7 bases aligning to TRBD1. V was pared by 2 bases and J by 1 base, with 17 bases of the junction left unmatched. The CDR3 is 19 amino acids. CDR1 SGDLS and CDR2 YYNGEE come from the germline V gene. The CDR3 sequence: CASSVGSPTGRRGNTEAFF. In DNA, the CDR3 is TGTGCCAGCAGCGTCGGATCCCCGACAGGGCGAAGAGGGAACACTGAAGCTTTCTTT.

This clone has just one count. V usage is TRBV28 and J usage is TRBJ2-1; TRBD2 aligns across 10 bases. CDR3 length: 17 residues. J gave up 3 bases and V 5 bases, and 10 bases lay outside the gene matches. CDR1 and CDR2 from the germline V gene are MDHEN and SYDVKM. CDR3 in DNA: TGTGCCAGCAGTCCACTAGCGGGAAGAGTAATCTACAATGAGCAGTTCTTC. Translated: CASSPLAGRVIYNEQFF.

The chain is built from TRBV5-5 and TRBJ2-3; 7 bases are shared with TRBD2. CDR1 is SGHKS and CDR2 is YYEKEE in the germline V gene (reference sequence). The V segment lost 4 bases and the J segment 3 bases; nucleotides outside the gene matches: 11. The CDR3 extends over 16 amino acids. The CDR3 DNA is TGTGCCAGCAGCCCCGCTAGCGGACCCCCGACAGATACGCAGTATTTT. It codes for CASSPASGPPTDTQYF.

Worth noting for this clone: The sample has other DNA sequences that encode this CDR3 too. The CDR3 spells CASSLLTAYNEQFF. The CDR3 nucleotides are TGTGCCAGCAGCCTGTTAACCGCCTACAATGAGCAGTTCTTC. The genes are TRBV5-6 and TRBJ2-1; D call uncertain. This CDR3 spans 14 amino acids. V shed 4 bases and J shed 2 bases, with 10 bases lying between them. Germline V gene lookup returns CDR1 SGHDT and CDR2 YYEEEE.

The V and J genes are TRBV21-1 and TRBJ1-4; no check of the table's D call, TRBD1, against the DNA was made. TRBV21-1 is deemed a pseudogene. This CDR3 comprises 11 residues. The CDR3 region is CARGQNEKLFF. CDR3 bases: TGTGCCAGAGGACAGAATGAAAAACTGTTTTTT.

In its sample, this clone was seen once. The CDR3, as DNA: TGTGCCAGCAGCTTGCATGGGGGCGGCTACACCTTC. Protein: CASSLHGGGYTF. The rearrangement links TRBV7-9 to TRBJ1-2; possible D gene TRBD1, 6 bases. With 3 bases removed from V and 8 bases from J, the gap between germline ends came to 10 bases. Germline V CDR1 and CDR2: SEHNR, FQNEAQ (reference sequence). This CDR3 contains 12 residues.